This T cell receptor beta chain was observed in a study of CD8+ T cells in alopecia areata. Isolated RNA was reverse transcribed into cDNA used as the sequencing template. Measured with immunoSEQ multiplex PCR; TCRdb has only the in-frame clones, and not every one. Of some 98,000 clones in the sample, around 55% were seen once. Treatment meaning: oral pan-JAK inhibitor, 5-10 mg twice daily. Collection of lesional scalp punch biopsies and peripheral blood was performed in alopecia areata patients. The sequenced sample was CD8+ T cells sorted from blood, obtained at week 4, from a patient treated with tofacitinib. The sequence was obtained from a human donor with alopecia areata.

CDR3 in amino acids: CASSLEGTSQETQYF. CDR3 DNA sequence: TGTGCCAGCAGCTTGGAAGGGACTAGCCAAGAGACCCAGTACTTC. The chain employs TRBV5-4 and TRBJ2-5, with TRBD2 matching 8 bases. CDR3 size: 15 residues. The J segment lost 1 base and the V segment lost 0 bases, leaving 2 bases of the junction unmatched. CDR1 SGHNT and CDR2 YYREEE come from the germline V gene (reference sequence).